This T cell receptor beta chain was retrieved from a study of spatial heterogeneity in lung cancer. Study-level information: Available PBMC from follow-up, collected a median of roughly 24 months after resection, underwent sequencing.

There are a few counts of this clonotype. Its antigen is not identified. Study outcomes and limitations: At tumor resection, ubiquitous expanded TCRs were detected in blood more often than later.

Trimming took off 2 bases at V and 1 base at J, with 8 bases between the two ends. Germline values: CDR1 SGHAT, CDR2 FQNNGV. This CDR3 contains 14 residues. Time point reported: blood at routine non-recurrence follow-up after resection. No cell sorting; template was whole RNA from tumor, lung tissue or PBMC. The presence of a unique molecular identifier marked each TCR cDNA molecule. TCRdb independently ran MiXCR on the 5' RACE reads; one entry per CDR3 protein. Of about 52,000 distinct CDR3 sequences listed, around 6.7% were seen once; the top ten hold around 38%. The TCR was taken from a female donor with early-stage non-small cell lung cancer. The input for sequencing was PBMCs, taken at follow-up. The chain combines TRBV11-2 with TRBJ1-1; D is undetermined. For the CDR3, the DNA is TGTGCCAGCAGCTTAAACACCCCGAACACTGAAGCTTTCTTT. Its protein product is CASSLNTPNTEAFF.